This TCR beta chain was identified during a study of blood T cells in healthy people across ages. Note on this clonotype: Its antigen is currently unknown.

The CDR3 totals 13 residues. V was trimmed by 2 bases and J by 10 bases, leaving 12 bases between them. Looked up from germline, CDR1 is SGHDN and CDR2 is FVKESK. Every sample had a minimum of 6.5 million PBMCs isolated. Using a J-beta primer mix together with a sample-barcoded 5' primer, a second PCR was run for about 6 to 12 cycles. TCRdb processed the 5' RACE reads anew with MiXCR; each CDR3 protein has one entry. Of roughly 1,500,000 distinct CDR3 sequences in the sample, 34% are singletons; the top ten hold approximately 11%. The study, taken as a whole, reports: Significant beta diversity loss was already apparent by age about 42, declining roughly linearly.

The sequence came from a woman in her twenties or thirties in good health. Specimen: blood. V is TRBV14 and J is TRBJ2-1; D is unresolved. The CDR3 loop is CASSQNGCWEQFF. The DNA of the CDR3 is TGTGCCAGCAGCCAAAATGGTTGTTGGGAGCAGTTCTTC.